The TCR beta chain described here comes from a study of OX40 agonist ivuxolimab in advanced cancers. Study details: The study enrolled dose-escalation patients with hepatocellular carcinoma, melanoma, renal cell or head and neck cancer.

Study outcomes and limitations: With doses of 0.1 to 3.0 mg/kg, CD4+ and CD8+ blood T cells had undergone clonal expansion by week 6.

Autoimmune disease history or systemic immunosuppression excluded patients. V lost 0 bases to trimming and J lost 3 bases, with 9 bases between them. CDR1 and CDR2 (germline): SEHNR, FQNEAQ (reference sequence). The CDR3 is 14 residues long. Only in-frame clones appear in the TCRdb table, and some are missing; sequencing was by immunoSEQ multiplex PCR. The table has more than 45,000 clones, more than 85% seen once. About this clone itself: The antigen remains undetermined.

V is TRBV7-9 and J is TRBJ2-7; D is undetermined. This sequence originates from an adult with an advanced solid tumor such as melanoma, head and neck, liver or kidney cancer. The material sequenced was CD4+ or CD8+ T cells sorted from blood, taken in a trial of the OX40 agonist ivuxolimab. The CDR3 loop reads CASSLASNLYEQYF. In DNA, the CDR3 is TGTGCCAGCAGCTTAGCGTCCAACCTCTACGAGCAGTACTTC. Looking up the rest from reference TRBV7-9 and TRBJ2-7 gives the full variable domain: DTGVSQNPRHKITKRGQNVTFRCDPISEHNRLYWYRQTLGQGPEFLTYFQNEAQLEKSRLLSDRFSAERPKGSFSTLEIQRTEQGDSAMYLCASSLASNLYEQYFGPGTRLTVT.